This is a list of T cell receptor beta chains from one sample in a study of cytomegalovirus exposure and HLA in healthy donors. Sequenced by immunoSEQ multiplex PCR; TCRdb stores in-frame clones only, minus some. Here the sample spans roughly 260,000 clones, approximately 84% being singletons. The sequencing sample was made of PBMCs. The receptors here all came from a woman aged 35 to 49 in good health and CMV-seropositive. Both conserved end residues are part of each CDR3. D genes are given only for firm matches. The size of a clone is reported for some rows only, either as once, few or many, or as a class for expanded clones.

TRBJ2-1 | TRBV5-1 | TRBD2 | . | CASSFPGGYYNEQFF | TGCGCCAGCAGCTTCCCGGGAGGTTATTACAATGAGCAGTTCTTC
TRBJ2-1 | TRBV14 | . | . | CASSQVSGSARNEQFF | TGTGCCAGCAGCCAAGTATCCGGGAGTGCAAGGAATGAGCAGTTCTTC
TRBJ2-5 | TRBV7-8 | TRBD2 | . | CASSLSSSGLEFFGTQYF | TGTGCCAGCAGCTTAAGTTCGTCGGGACTAGAGTTCTTCGGGACCCAGTACTTC
TRBJ1-5 | TRBV5-1 | . | . | CASRETDSSNQPQHF | TGCGCCAGCAGGGAGACCGACAGTTCCAATCAGCCCCAGCATTTT
TRBJ1-1 | TRBV29-1 | TRBD1 | . | CSVAPYQDRGEAFF | TGCAGCGTTGCACCCTACCAGGACAGGGGTGAAGCTTTCTTT
TRBJ2-1 | TRBV10-3 | TRBD1 | once | CAIKTGTALGNEQFF | TGTGCCATCAAAACCGGGACAGCTTTGGGCAATGAGCAGTTCTTC
TRBJ2-1 | TRBV5-1 | . | once | CASSSPGSGEQFF | TGCGCCAGCAGCTCCCCGGGGAGCGGTGAGCAGTTCTTC
TRBJ1-3 | TRBV7-2 | . | . | CASSADSLAGNTIYF | TGTGCCAGCAGCGCGGACAGTCTAGCTGGAAACACCATATATTTT
TRBJ1-1 | TRBV14 | . | . | CASSHPGNTEAFF | TGTGCCAGCAGCCATCCAGGGAACACTGAAGCTTTCTTT
TRBJ2-1 | TRBV5-4 | TRBD2 | . | CASSLAGLAGGLRNEQFF | TGTGCCAGCAGCTTGGCGGGACTAGCGGGAGGTTTACGGAATGAGCAGTTCTTC
TRBJ2-1 | TRBV27 | . | . | CASSFHYTYNEQFF | TGTGCCAGCAGTTTCCACTATACCTACAATGAGCAGTTCTTC
TRBJ2-1 | TRBV7-8 | TRBD2 | . | CASRPRTSGYNEQFF | TGTGCCAGCCGACCACGGACTAGCGGGTACAATGAGCAGTTCTTC
TRBJ2-7 | TRBV4-1 | . | . | CASSQDFNEQYF | TGCGCCAGCAGCCAAGATTTCAACGAGCAGTACTTC
TRBJ2-1 | TRBV28 | TRBD2 | . | CASSQLRSGIYNEQFF | TGTGCCAGCAGCCAACTCAGGAGCGGGATTTACAATGAGCAGTTCTTC
TRBJ1-4 | TRBV25-1 | . | . | CASSGGLMGAGEKLFF | TGTGCCAGCAGTGGGGGATTAATGGGGGCCGGTGAAAAACTGTTTTTT
TRBJ1-1 | TRBV4-2 | . | . | CASSQGQLNTEAFF | TGTGCCAGCAGCCAAGGACAGTTGAACACTGAAGCTTTCTTT
TRBJ2-2 | TRBV15 | . | . | CATSSRVYTGELFF | TGTGCCACCAGCAGCCGGGTCTACACCGGGGAGCTGTTTTTT
TRBJ1-5 | TRBV2 | . | . | CASGAAFLQHF | TGTGCCAGCGGAGCAGCCTTTCTCCAGCATTTT
TRBJ2-5 | TRBV19 | TRBD2 | . | CASRAEGLAGGETQYF | TGTGCCAGTAGAGCGGAGGGACTAGCGGGAGGAGAGACCCAGTACTTC
TRBJ1-2 | TRBV13 | . | . | CASSFESYGYTF | TGTGCCAGCAGCTTTGAGAGCTATGGCTACACCTTC
TRBJ2-7 | TRBV27 | TRBD1 | . | CASSLDGTGDSYEQYF | TGTGCCAGCAGTTTAGACGGGACAGGTGACTCCTACGAGCAGTACTTC
TRBJ2-7 | TRBV5-4 | TRBD1 | once | CASSTGTDYEQYF | TGTGCCAGCAGCACCGGGACAGACTACGAGCAGTACTTC
TRBJ2-1 | TRBV28 | TRBD2 | . | CASSPSGTSYNEQFF | TGTGCCAGCAGTCCAAGCGGGACCTCCTACAATGAGCAGTTCTTC
TRBJ2-7 | TRBV5-1 | TRBD1 | . | CASSYLTGLAAEQYF | TGCGCCAGCAGCTATTTGACAGGGCTGGCAGCAGAGCAGTACTTC
TRBJ2-7 | TRBV18 | TRBD1 | . | CASSRAPTGVNEQYF | TGTGCCAGCTCACGCGCCCCAACAGGGGTCAACGAGCAGTACTTC
TRBJ2-1 | TRBV9 | TRBD2 | . | CASSVGGTSGLNEQFF | TGTGCCAGCAGCGTAGGAGGGACTAGCGGCCTAAATGAGCAGTTCTTC
TRBJ2-7 | TRBV5-8 | TRBD2 | . | CASSPGTSGRRYEQYF | TGTGCCAGCAGCCCCGGGACTAGCGGGAGGCGATACGAGCAGTACTTC
TRBJ2-1 | TRBV28 | TRBD1 | . | CASSLYGTGSHEQFF | TGTGCCAGCAGTTTATACGGGACAGGGTCCCATGAGCAGTTCTTC
TRBJ2-1 | TRBV29-1 | . | . | CSVEKQVGNEQFF | TGCAGCGTTGAGAAGCAGGTTGGTAATGAGCAGTTCTTC
TRBJ2-3 | TRBV18 | TRBD2 | . | CASSRLAGGPSTDTQYF | TGTGCCAGCTCACGACTAGCGGGAGGCCCTTCCACAGATACGCAGTATTTT
TRBJ1-1 | TRBV30 | . | . | CAWTSGLLNTEAFF | TGTGCCTGGACAAGCGGGCTTTTGAACACTGAAGCTTTCTTT
TRBJ2-5 | TRBV10-3 | . | . | CAISAAGRVETQYF | TGTGCCATTAGTGCTGCGGGTAGGGTGGAGACCCAGTACTTC
TRBJ2-3 | TRBV5-1 | TRBD2 | once | CASSLAGQGLAGRTDTQYF | TGCGCCAGCAGCTTGGCCGGGCAAGGACTAGCCGGTCGCACAGATACGCAGTATTTT
TRBJ2-3 | TRBV19 | TRBD1 | once | CASRTGTGEDTQYF | TGTGCCAGTCGGACCGGGACAGGGGAGGATACGCAGTATTTT
TRBJ1-1 | TRBV28 | . | . | CASSLPENTEAFF | TGTGCCAGCAGTTTGCCAGAGAACACTGAAGCTTTCTTT
TRBJ2-6 | TRBV5-1 | . | . | CASSPNSGANVLTF | TGCGCCAGCAGCCCTAACTCTGGGGCCAACGTCCTGACTTTC
TRBJ2-7 | TRBV7-2 | TRBD1 | . | CASSWDSSSYEQYF | TGTGCCAGCAGTTGGGACAGTTCATCCTACGAGCAGTACTTC
TRBJ2-3 | TRBV27 | . | . | CASQPGVPADTQYF | TGTGCCAGCCAACCAGGGGTCCCGGCAGATACGCAGTATTTT
TRBJ1-1 | TRBV9 | . | . | CASTHGGGMNTEAFF | TGTGCCAGCACTCACGGCGGAGGCATGAACACTGAAGCTTTCTTT
TRBJ1-1 | TRBV18 | TRBD1 | . | CASSRLPGQGGTEAFF | TGTGCCAGCTCACGCCTCCCGGGACAGGGGGGCACTGAAGCTTTCTTT
TRBJ1-2 | TRBV18 | . | . | CASSPPGGRTEGYTF | TGTGCCAGCTCACCACCGGGGGGGCGAACGGAAGGCTACACCTTC